A single sample gave rise to the 31 T cell receptor beta chains below, sequenced in a study of identical twins (dated by TCRdb to between 2015 and 2016). The library was made by 5' RACE. Instrument on record: Illumina HiSeq 2000. The public reads were run again by TCRdb, first through fastp at Q25 and then through MiXCR, and only productive beta chains were kept. Identical CDR3 protein sequences are pooled into one entry, listed with their most common genes and DNA. The sample contains some 500,000 distinct CDR3 sequences, approximately 15% of them found a single time. Roughly 0.56% of the sample rests with the top ten. These data also formed part of another study, on yellow fever vaccine responses in identical twins.

Material for sequencing was CD4+ T cells sorted from blood. The receptors were gathered from a woman between 18 and 30 years old in good health.

With respect to this clonotype: The germline gene is not matched at one end of the junction; a read error may be the cause. CDR3 protein: CSARGNLGAVSFNEQFF. The CDR3 DNA reads TGCAGTGCTAGAGGAAACCTTGGAGCGGTTTCCTTCAATGAGCAGTTCTTC. The chain recombines TRBV20-1 with TRBJ2-1; tentatively, D is TRBD2 (5 bases). CDR3 length: 17 amino acids. The germline CDR1 and CDR2 sequences are DFQATT and SNEGSKA (reference sequence).

This clonotype was observed a few times. This chain connects TRBV28 to TRBJ1-1, with D unresolved. Trimming cost V 8 bases and J 4 bases, with 11 bases left between them. Germline lookup yields CDR1 MDHEN and CDR2 SYDVKM. The CDR3 contains 12 residues. CDR3 sequence (DNA): TGTGCCAGCTGTCCGGGGATCACTGAAGCTTTCTTT. Translating gives CASCPGITEAFF.

This clonotype was counted a few times. V is TRBV12-3 or TRBV12-4 and J is TRBJ2-2, with 10 positions matching TRBD2. V was clipped by 6 bases and J by 1 base; unmatched bases: 2. The CDR3 has 15 residues. The CDR3 region is CASSGLAVNTGELFF. CDR3 DNA sequence: TGTGCCAGCAGCGGACTAGCGGTGAACACCGGGGAGCTGTTTTTT.

This clonotype was detected a few times. V gene TRBV7-8 combines with J gene TRBJ2-3, with D possibly TRBD2 on 5 matching bases. The CDR3 is 15 residues long. Looked up from germline, CDR1 is SGHVS and CDR2 is FQNEAQ. V was cut by 5 bases and J by 5 bases, with 17 bases left in between. CDR3 bases: TGTGCCAGCAGCCCCGACACGGGAACGGGAGATACGCAGTATTTT. As protein: CASSPDTGTGDTQYF.

The chain combines TRBV29-1 with TRBJ2-2, with 7 bases fitting TRBD2. The CDR3 runs 14 residues. V dropped 6 bases and J dropped 0; count of bases not matched to a gene: 4. From germline, CDR1 is SQVTM and CDR2 ANQGSEA. Here the CDR3 DNA reads TGCAGCGTGGGCGGGGGTGCGAACACCGGGGAGCTGTTTTTT. This translates into CSVGGGANTGELFF.

The chain is built from TRBV5-6 and TRBJ2-3; D is undetermined. Germline lookup yields CDR1 SGHDT and CDR2 YYEEEE. The CDR3 contains 13 residues. Trimming stripped 1 base from V and 7 bases from J, with 10 bases between. In nucleotides, the CDR3 is TGTGCCAGCAGCTTGCGCGCGTCCTATACGCAGTATTTT. It translates to CASSLRASYTQYF.

V gene TRBV6-5 combines with J gene TRBJ2-1; the match to TRBD2 covers 10 bases. CDR1 and CDR2 (germline): MNHEY, SVGAGI. The CDR3 contains 16 residues. The V gene end was trimmed by 2 bases and the J gene end by 9 bases; junction bases not matched to a gene: 10. CDR3 nucleotides: TGTGCCAGCAGTTACATTCGAGCGGGAGGGCCGAGTGAGCAGTTCTTC. Translated: CASSYIRAGGPSEQFF.

The rearrangement links TRBV6-2 or TRBV6-3 to TRBJ2-1; 9 bases are shared with TRBD2. Trimming cost V 7 bases and J 7 bases; bases outside gene matches: 11. The CDR3 has 15 residues. The germline V gene encodes CDR1 MNHEY and CDR2 SVGEGT. The CDR3 DNA sequence: TGTGCCAGCACTAGCCTAGCGGGAAGGGGAAATGAGCAGTTCTTC. Its translation is CASTSLAGRGNEQFF.

The CDR3 bases are TGTGCCACCAGCAGAGATTGGACCGCAGATACGCAGTATTTT. As protein: CATSRDWTADTQYF. The gene calls are TRBV15 and TRBJ2-3, with no clear D. Between the trimmed V and J ends, which lost 0 bases and 4 bases, there was a span of 8 bases. The germline V gene has CDR1 LNHNV and CDR2 YYDKDF (reference sequence). The CDR3 length is 14 residues.

This clonotype has a single count. V is TRBV7-2 and J is TRBJ2-7; D might be TRBD2 (5 bases). V was pared by 6 bases and J by 0 bases, with 12 bases between. CDR1 and CDR2 (germline): SGHTA, FQGNSA. CDR3 length: 14 amino acids. CDR3 DNA sequence: TGTGCCAGCAGTTGGCGGGCAAGCTCCTACGAGCAGTACTTC. As protein: CASSWRASSYEQYF.

This clonotype has a handful of counts. This sequence joins TRBV11-2 and TRBJ2-7; TRBD2 matches 11 bases. Germline lookup yields CDR1 SGHAT and CDR2 FQNNGV. This CDR3 has 18 residues. V was clipped by 1 base and J by 2 bases; unmatched bases: 10. The CDR3 DNA sequence: TGTGCCAGCAGCTTAGTTGCTAGCGGGGGGCCTCTCCCCTACGAGCAGTACTTC. It specifies CASSLVASGGPLPYEQYF.

This clonotype was recorded at least ten times. CDR3 DNA sequence: TGTGCCAGCACAGGGGCAGGAGAGCAGTACTTC. Its protein product is CASTGAGEQYF. V usage is TRBV12-3 or TRBV12-4 and J usage is TRBJ2-7, with D perhaps TRBD1 (6 bases). V was clipped by 7 bases and J by 7 bases, with 11 bases between them. The CDR3 runs 11 residues.

With regard to this clonotype: At one end the junction does not follow the germline gene, possibly because of a read error. This chain joins TRBV12-3 or TRBV12-4 and TRBJ2-7, with D perhaps matching TRBD2 (6 bases). The CDR3 has 12 amino acids. The CDR3: CASKALGTGANF. Here the CDR3 DNA reads TGTGCCAGTAAGGCCCTTGGGACTGGCGCGAACTTC.

The rearrangement joins TRBV14 to TRBJ2-1; D might be TRBD1 (5 bases). CDR1 and CDR2 (germline): SGHDN, FVKESK. CDR3 size: 15 residues. Trimming removed 0 bases at V and 7 bases at J, with 13 bases between. The CDR3 loop reads CASSQDYGRANEQFF. The CDR3 DNA follows: TGTGCCAGCAGCCAAGATTACGGCAGGGCTAATGAGCAGTTCTTC. Variable domain in full (rest from reference TRBV14 and TRBJ2-1): EAGVTQFPSHSVIEKGQTVTLRCDPISGHDNLYWYRRVMGKEIKFLLHFVKESKQDESGMPNNRFLAERTGGTYSTLKVQPAELEDSGVYFCASSQDYGRANEQFFGPGTRLTVL.

This clonotype was counted between two and nine times. The rearrangement joins TRBV20-1 to TRBJ2-1; D gene ambiguous. Between the trimmed V and J ends, which lost 5 bases and 6 bases, there was a span of 14 bases. The CDR3 is made up of 13 amino acids. The germline gives CDR1 DFQATT, CDR2 SNEGSKA (reference sequence). The CDR3 here is CSAPRSASNEQFF. CDR3 coding DNA: TGCAGTGCTCCCCGTTCGGCCTCCAATGAGCAGTTCTTC.

This chain joins TRBV11-2 and TRBJ2-1; D ambiguous. This CDR3 region has 12 residues. Per the germline V gene, CDR1 is SGHAT and CDR2 is FQNNGV. The ends were cut back, 5 bases at V and 8 bases at J, with 10 bases in the middle. CDR3 sequence reads: CASSEARDEQFF. DNA of the CDR3: TGTGCCAGCAGCGAGGCTAGGGATGAGCAGTTCTTC.

The rearrangement uses TRBV28 and TRBJ1-2, with D uncertain. This CDR3 region has 13 residues. The V end lost 0 bases, the J end lost 4 bases, and 6 bases lay between the germline ends. The germline V gene has CDR1 MDHEN and CDR2 SYDVKM. CDR3 sequence: CASSLWDGYGYTF. Written as DNA, the CDR3 is TGTGCCAGCAGTTTATGGGACGGCTATGGCTACACCTTC.

The chain recombines TRBV7-3 with TRBJ2-5; D remains ambiguous. The V gene lost 3 bases and the J gene lost 6 bases, with 8 bases spanning the gap. Germline CDR1 and CDR2: SGHTA and FQGTGA. This CDR3 has 12 residues. CDR3 amino acids: CASSLDLQTQYF. CDR3 sequence (DNA): TGTGCCAGCAGCTTGGACCTGCAGACCCAGTACTTC.

The chain links TRBV6-2 or TRBV6-3 to TRBJ2-7; TRBD2 aligns across 13 bases. Germline lookup yields CDR1 MNHEY and CDR2 SVGEGT. The CDR3 has 17 amino acids. V was pared by 4 bases and J by 3 bases, with 9 bases of the junction left unmatched. The CDR3: CASSSGTSGISHYEQYF. CDR3 DNA: TGTGCCAGCAGTTCCGGGACTAGCGGGATCTCTCACTACGAGCAGTACTTC.

The rearrangement uses TRBV18 and TRBJ2-1; D is uncertain. The CDR3 sequence is 15 residues long. Germline loops: CDR1 KGHSH, CDR2 LQKENI. The V gene lost 3 bases and the J gene lost 5 bases, with 14 bases spanning the gap. CDR3 amino acids: CASSPALRDDNEQFF. The CDR3 bases are TGTGCCAGCTCACCGGCTTTGCGTGACGACAATGAGCAGTTCTTC.

The gene calls are TRBV15 and TRBJ2-3; D call uncertain. V dropped 1 base and J dropped 2 bases, with 7 bases sitting between them. The germline V gene has CDR1 LNHNV and CDR2 YYDKDF (reference sequence). This CDR3 has 14 amino acids. CDR3 nucleotides: TGTGCCACCAGCAGAGGGGATCTCACAGATACGCAGTATTTT. This encodes CATSRGDLTDTQYF.

The chain is built from TRBV30 and TRBJ1-3; D is ambiguous. Germline-derived CDR1 and CDR2 are GTSNPN and SVGIG (reference sequence). The V end lost 3 bases, the J end lost 3 bases, and 12 bases lay between the germline ends. The CDR3 has 14 amino acids. CDR3 nucleotide sequence: TGTGCCTGGAGAAAGCGAGACGGTGGAAACACCATATATTTT. The encoded protein is CAWRKRDGGNTIYF.

This chain joins TRBV28 and TRBJ1-1; 7 positions match TRBD1. Per the germline V gene, CDR1 is MDHEN and CDR2 is SYDVKM. Trimming took 6 bases from V and 4 from J; bases not matched to a gene: 5. The CDR3 totals 13 residues. CDR3 DNA: TGTGCCAGCAGCAACGACAGGGTCACTGAAGCTTTCTTT. It specifies CASSNDRVTEAFF.

The chain links TRBV20-1 to TRBJ2-1; 11 positions agree with TRBD2. With V trimmed by 5 bases and J by 3 bases, 6 bases remained unmatched. The CDR3 totals 15 residues. Germline CDR1 and CDR2: DFQATT and SNEGSKA (reference sequence). CDR3 region: CSAVRGTSGYNEQFF. CDR3 in DNA: TGCAGTGCTGTCCGGGGGACTAGCGGCTACAATGAGCAGTTCTTC.

This clonotype occurred many times. J is TRBJ1-4 and V is TRBV29-1; 11 bases match TRBD1. The CDR3 is made up of 14 amino acids. Trimming took 2 bases from V and 7 from J; bases not matched to a gene: 3. Germline loops: CDR1 SQVTM, CDR2 ANQGSEA. CDR3 protein: CSVESGTGGEKLFF. CDR3 coding DNA: TGCAGCGTTGAATCCGGGACAGGGGGTGAAAAACTGTTTTTT. Full variable domain (missing parts from reference TRBV29-1 and TRBJ1-4): SAVISQKPSRDICQRGTSLTIQCQVDSQVTMMFWYRQQPGQSLTLIATANQGSEATYESGFVIDKFPISRPNLTFSTLTVSNMSPEDSSIYLCSVESGTGGEKLFFGSGTQLSVL.

This clonotype was detected only a few times. The V call is TRBV20-1, the J call TRBJ2-3; 10 bases agree with TRBD2. Trimming cost V 0 bases and J 6 bases; bases outside gene matches: 9. The length of the CDR3 is 16 residues. Germline loops: CDR1 DFQATT, CDR2 SNEGSKA (reference sequence). CDR3 nucleotides: TGCAGTGCTAGAGATCCGGCTAGCGGGAGAGGGGATACGCAGTATTTT. It encodes CSARDPASGRGDTQYF.

The chain links TRBV7-8 to TRBJ2-5; D uncertain. CDR3 size: 14 residues. In germline, CDR1 is SGHVS, CDR2 FQNEAQ. Trimming pared 1 base from V and 1 base from J, leaving 7 bases between. The CDR3 sequence: CASSLGVGQETQYF. As DNA, the CDR3 is TGTGCCAGCAGCTTAGGCGTCGGCCAAGAGACCCAGTACTTC.

V is TRBV7-6 and J is TRBJ2-5; 7 nucleotides agree with TRBD1. The ends lost 5 bases at V and 1 base at J; junction bases unmatched: 4. The CDR3 is 14 residues long. CDR1 and CDR2 (germline): SGHVS, FNYEAQ. In DNA, the CDR3 is TGTGCCAGCAGCGTTACAGGGGCCCAAGAGACCCAGTACTTC. Translation gives CASSVTGAQETQYF.

This clonotype has more than one count but fewer than ten. This chain joins TRBV20-1 and TRBJ2-7, with D tentatively TRBD1 (7 bases). Per the germline V gene, CDR1 is DFQATT and CDR2 is SNEGSKA (reference sequence). Trimming took 2 bases from V and 2 from J, leaving 10 bases between them. There are 13 residues in the CDR3. The CDR3: CSARQGGTYEQYF. CDR3 bases: TGCAGTGCTAGACAGGGGGGAACCTACGAGCAGTACTTC.

V gene TRBV28 combines with J gene TRBJ2-1; a possible D gene is TRBD2 (7 bases). The CDR3 loop spans 13 amino acids. The V end was cut by 6 bases, the J end by 7 bases, with 13 bases between. Germline-derived CDR1 and CDR2 are MDHEN and SYDVKM. The CDR3 bases are TGTGCCAGCAGGGGGGGGCCCTCTAATGAGCAGTTCTTC. Amino acid sequence: CASRGGPSNEQFF.

The chain has TRBV5-1 and TRBJ2-7, with 7 nucleotides matching TRBD1. Per germline, CDR1 SGHRS and CDR2 YFSETQ. V trimming: 4 bases; J trimming: 4 bases; junction bases outside the gene matches: 17. This CDR3 spans 17 amino acids. For the CDR3, the DNA is TGCGCCAGCAGCAACGGGACAGCCCTCCGGGTTAGGTACGAGCAGTACTTC. Its translation: CASSNGTALRVRYEQYF.